This entry lists 10 T cell receptor beta chains sequenced from one sample in a study of shared clonotypes between healthy human individuals. Assay: immunoSEQ multiplex PCR; the TCRdb copy retains only in-frame clones and omits some. The sample carries over 300,000 clones, 80% to 90% recorded once. The sample was memory CD8+ T cells sorted from blood. As to subset: CD45RO+ cells pooled with CCR7-negative TemRA cells. Receptors originate from a young man in good health.

This chain joins TRBV5-6 and TRBJ2-7; D unclear. The CDR3 totals 14 residues. Germline CDR1 is SGHDT and CDR2 is YYEEEE. Between the trimmed V and J ends, which lost 1 base and 1 base, there was a span of 9 bases. The CDR3 region is CASSLMGKSYEQYF. The CDR3 nucleotides read TGTGCCAGCAGCTTGATGGGGAAGTCCTACGAGCAGTACTTC.

In the case of this clone: The same CDR3 can be traced to other DNA sequences in this sample. The CDR3 nucleotides are TGCGCCAGCAGCCAAGACAGGGCCTCTGGAAACACCATATATTTT. This sequence encodes CASSQDRASGNTIYF. This chain uses TRBV4-3 with TRBJ1-3, with a possible D match to TRBD1 (5 bases). V shed 0 bases and J shed 0 bases, with 6 bases lying between them. Looked up from germline, CDR1 is LGHNA and CDR2 is YSLEER. This CDR3 has 15 amino acids.

The CDR3 sequence is CASSQKGAGDQPQHF. The DNA of the CDR3 is TGCGCCAGCAGCCAGAAGGGGGCCGGGGATCAGCCCCAGCATTTT. The chain uses TRBV4-1 and TRBJ1-5; TRBD1 matches at 7 bases. The germline gives CDR1 MGHRA, CDR2 YSYEKL. V trimming: 3 bases; J trimming: 5 bases; junction bases outside the gene matches: 7. CDR3 size: 15 residues.

Concerning this clone: Other DNA sequences in the same sample also yield this CDR3. The chain couples TRBV5-1 to TRBJ1-2; maybe TRBD1 (5 bases). In germline, CDR1 is SGHRS, CDR2 YFSETQ. V was clipped by 0 bases and J by 4 bases, with 7 bases between them. This CDR3 comprises 13 residues. This CDR3 is CASSLAGFYGYTF. The CDR3 nucleotides are TGCGCCAGCAGCTTGGCAGGGTTCTATGGCTACACCTTC. The full variable domain, with the rest looked up from reference TRBV5-1 and TRBJ1-2, is KAGVTQTPRYLIKTRGQQVTLSCSPISGHRSVSWYQQTPGQGLQFLFEYFSETQRNKGNFPGRFSGRQFSNSRSEMNVSTLELGDSALYLCASSLAGFYGYTFGSGTRLTVV.

This rearrangement joins TRBV11-2 to TRBJ2-7; D is undetermined. The CDR3 is 15 amino acids. Per the germline V gene, CDR1 is SGHAT and CDR2 is FQNNGV. V was cut by 3 bases and J by 1 base, with 13 bases left in between. The CDR3 DNA sequence: TGTGCCAGCAGCTTCGGCGCACGCAATTCCTACGAGCAGTACTTC. It is translated as CASSFGARNSYEQYF. Together with reference TRBV11-2 and TRBJ2-7, the CDR3 gives the full variable domain: EAGVAQSPRYKIIEKRQSVAFWCNPISGHATLYWYQQILGQGPKLLIQFQNNGVVDDSQLPKDRFSAERLKGVDSTLKIQPAKLEDSAVYLCASSFGARNSYEQYFGPGTRLTVT.

J is TRBJ2-7 and V is TRBV27; 7 positions agree with TRBD1. Germline V gene sequence: CDR1 MNHEY, CDR2 SMNVEV (reference sequence). The CDR3 totals 13 residues. V lost 8 bases and J lost 3; bases outside the gene matches: 7. The CDR3 here is CASHSTGIYEQYF. CDR3 nucleotide sequence: TGTGCCAGCCATTCGACAGGGATCTACGAGCAGTACTTC.

This rearrangement joins TRBV4-1 to TRBJ2-7; D not resolved. Germline CDR1 MGHRA, CDR2 YSYEKL. Trimming removed 0 bases at V and 3 bases at J, with 9 bases between. CDR3 length: 14 amino acids. The CDR3 DNA is TGCGCCAGCAGCCAAGACGGATCTATCTACGAGCAGTACTTC. It encodes CASSQDGSIYEQYF.

This clone was detected only a few times. Other DNA sequences in this specimen translate into the identical CDR3. The chain has TRBV9 and TRBJ2-7; D gene ambiguous. In germline, CDR1 is SGDLS, CDR2 YYNGEE. The V gene lost 0 bases and the J gene lost 0 bases, with 10 bases spanning the gap. CDR3 length: 15 residues. The DNA for the CDR3 is TGTGCCAGCAGCGTAGGATTAGGGATCTCCTACGAGCAGTACTTC. Translation gives CASSVGLGISYEQYF.

V gene TRBV27 combines with J gene TRBJ1-5, with a tentative D call TRBD1 (6 bases). The CDR3 has 14 amino acids. Germline V gene lookup returns CDR1 MNHEY and CDR2 SMNVEV (reference sequence). The V end was cut by 5 bases, the J end by 5 bases, with 13 bases between. CDR3 in DNA: TGTGCCAGCAGTACCCAGGGGTGGGATCAGCCCCAGCATTTT. Its protein product is CASSTQGWDQPQHF.

V and J are TRBV6-1 and TRBJ1-1; D gene ambiguous. CDR1 and CDR2 (germline): MNHNS, SASEGT. The CDR3 extends over 15 amino acids. V was shortened by 0 bases and J by 7 bases, with 15 bases between the two germline ends. The CDR3 DNA sequence: TGTGCCAGCAGTGAAGCGGGCCCCGGACGCGGTGAAGCTTTCTTT. Its translation: CASSEAGPGRGEAFF.